This TCR beta chain was documented in a study of CD8 T cells in ankylosing spondylitis. Libraries of TCR beta came from quantitative 5'-RACE with molecular barcodes. A single record per CDR3 protein comes from TCRdb applying MiXCR to the 5' RACE reads. In the table there are about 460,000 distinct CDR3 sequences, approximately 5.3% of which are singletons. This clonotype was observed a handful of times. The antigen is unknown. Study conclusions and caveats: A motif in TCR beta, a set of under ten highly homologous variants, appeared characteristic of ankylosing spondylitis blood. In the blood and synovial fluid of reactive arthritis, some motif variants had been previously reported. Enrichment of disease-linked clones was reportedly significant in matched ankylosing spondylitis synovial fluid. Disease-associated clones were CD8+ and fairly uncommon in peripheral blood.

Germline CDR1 reads MNHEY; CDR2 reads SVGEGT. This CDR3 is built from 14 residues. J was trimmed by 4 bases and V by 1 base; bases with no gene match: 4. The TCR was taken from a male donor with ankylosing spondylitis. The chain is built from TRBV6-2 or TRBV6-3 and TRBJ2-7; 7 nucleotides match TRBD1. Material for sequencing was blood, either unsorted or a sorted T cell fraction (not recorded which). CDR3 sequence reads: CASSYLRDSYEQYF. The CDR3 DNA sequence: TGTGCCAGCAGTTACTTACGGGACAGTTACGAGCAGTACTTC.